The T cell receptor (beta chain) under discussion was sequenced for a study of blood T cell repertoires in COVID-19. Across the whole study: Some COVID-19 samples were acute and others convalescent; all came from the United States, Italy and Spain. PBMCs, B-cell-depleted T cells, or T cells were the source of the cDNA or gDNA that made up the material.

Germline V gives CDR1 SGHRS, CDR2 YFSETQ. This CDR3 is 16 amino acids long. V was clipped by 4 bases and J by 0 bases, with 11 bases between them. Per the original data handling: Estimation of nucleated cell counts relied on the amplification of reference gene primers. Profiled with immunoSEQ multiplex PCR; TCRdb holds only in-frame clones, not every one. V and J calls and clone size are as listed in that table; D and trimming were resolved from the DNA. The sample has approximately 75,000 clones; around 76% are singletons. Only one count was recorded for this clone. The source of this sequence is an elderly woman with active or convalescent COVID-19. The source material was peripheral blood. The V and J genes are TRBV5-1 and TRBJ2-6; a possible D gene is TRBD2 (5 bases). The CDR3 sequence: CASSPREGSGANVLTF. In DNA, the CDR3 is TGCGCCAGCAGCCCGAGAGAGGGCTCTGGGGCCAACGTCCTGACTTTC.